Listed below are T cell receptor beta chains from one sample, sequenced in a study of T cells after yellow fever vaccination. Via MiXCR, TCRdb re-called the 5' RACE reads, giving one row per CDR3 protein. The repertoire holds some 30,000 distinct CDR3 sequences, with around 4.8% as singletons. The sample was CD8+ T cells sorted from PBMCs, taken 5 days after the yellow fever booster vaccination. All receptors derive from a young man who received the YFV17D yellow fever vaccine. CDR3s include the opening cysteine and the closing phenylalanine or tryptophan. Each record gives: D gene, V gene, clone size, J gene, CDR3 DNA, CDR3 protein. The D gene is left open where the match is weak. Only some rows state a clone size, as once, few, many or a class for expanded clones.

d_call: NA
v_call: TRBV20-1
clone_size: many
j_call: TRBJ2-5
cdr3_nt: TGCAGTGCTAGACCCGAAAATCAAGAGACCCAGTACTTC
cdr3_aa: CSARPENQETQYF

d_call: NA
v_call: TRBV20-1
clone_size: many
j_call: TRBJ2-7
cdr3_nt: TGCAGTGCTAGAGATGATGGGGTTCCCTACGAGCAGTACTTC
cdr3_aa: CSARDDGVPYEQYF

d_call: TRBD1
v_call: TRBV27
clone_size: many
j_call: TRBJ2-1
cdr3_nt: TGTGCCAGCAGTTCCCCGGGACAGGGGGCGAGGAATGAGCAGTTCTTC
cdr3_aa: CASSSPGQGARNEQFF

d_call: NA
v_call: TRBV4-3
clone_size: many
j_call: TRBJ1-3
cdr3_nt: TGCGCCAGCAGCCTGGGATACAGGAGCTCTGGAAACACCATATATTTT
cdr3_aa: CASSLGYRSSGNTIYF

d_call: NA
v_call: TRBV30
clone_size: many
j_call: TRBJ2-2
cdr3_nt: TGTGCCTGGAGTCGGCAAAGGGCCCCGTACGCGAACACCGGGGAGCTGTTTTTT
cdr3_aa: CAWSRQRAPYANTGELFF

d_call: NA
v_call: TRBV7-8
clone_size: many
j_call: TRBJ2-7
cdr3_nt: TGTGCCAGCAGCTTAGTGTACTCTCAGTACTTC
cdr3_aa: CASSLVYSQYF

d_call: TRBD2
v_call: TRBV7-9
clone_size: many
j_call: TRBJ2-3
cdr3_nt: TGTGCCAGCAGCTCCCTGGCGGGAGGGCTTTCAGATACGCAGTATTTT
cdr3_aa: CASSSLAGGLSDTQYF

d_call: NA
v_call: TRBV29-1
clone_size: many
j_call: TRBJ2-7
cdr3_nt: TGCAGCGTTGGCTTAGGGGACCACGAGCAGTACTTC
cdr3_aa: CSVGLGDHEQYF

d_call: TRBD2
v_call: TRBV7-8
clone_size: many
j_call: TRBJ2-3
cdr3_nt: TGTGCCAGCAGCACCCATATAGCGGGGCGGGGAGATACGCAGTATTTT
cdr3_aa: CASSTHIAGRGDTQYF

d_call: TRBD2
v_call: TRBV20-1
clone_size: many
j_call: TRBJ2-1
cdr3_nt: TGCAGTGCGAACGAGGGAGGGCCTGAGGATGAGCAGTTCTTC
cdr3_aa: CSANEGGPEDEQFF

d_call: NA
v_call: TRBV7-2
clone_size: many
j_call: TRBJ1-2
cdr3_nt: TGTGCCAGCAGCTTACTCACGGGGGAAGGCTACACCTTC
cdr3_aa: CASSLLTGEGYTF

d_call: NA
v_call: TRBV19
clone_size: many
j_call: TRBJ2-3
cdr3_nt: TGTGCCAGTAGTCTATCCTCACCCCTCTCCACAGATACGCAGTATTTT
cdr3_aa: CASSLSSPLSTDTQYF

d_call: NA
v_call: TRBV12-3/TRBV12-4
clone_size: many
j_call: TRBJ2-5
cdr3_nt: TGTGCCAGCAGTTTAGAGGTCGCTGAGCACCAAGAGACCCAGTACTTC
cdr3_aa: CASSLEVAEHQETQYF

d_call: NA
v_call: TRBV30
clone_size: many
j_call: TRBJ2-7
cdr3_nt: TGTGCCTGGAGTGATTTTGCCTCCTACGAGCAGTACTTC
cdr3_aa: CAWSDFASYEQYF

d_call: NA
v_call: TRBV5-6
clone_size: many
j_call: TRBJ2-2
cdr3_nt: TGTGCCAGCAGCGTGGACTTTGCCCAGGTGTTCGGGGAGCTGTTTTTT
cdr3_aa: CASSVDFAQVFGELFF

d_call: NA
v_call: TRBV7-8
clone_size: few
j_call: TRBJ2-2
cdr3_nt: TGTGCCAGCAGCTTAGCTAGTAACACCGGGGAGCTGTTTTTT
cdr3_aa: CASSLASNTGELFF

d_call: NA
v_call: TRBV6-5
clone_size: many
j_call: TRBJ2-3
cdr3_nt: TGTGCCAGCAGTTACTCGTCGGGAGATCCAGATACGCAGTATTTT
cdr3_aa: CASSYSSGDPDTQYF

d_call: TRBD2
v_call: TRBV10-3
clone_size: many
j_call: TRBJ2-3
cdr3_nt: TGTGCCATCAGTGGAGTTAGCGGGAGGGGCACAGATACGCAGTATTTT
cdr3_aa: CAISGVSGRGTDTQYF

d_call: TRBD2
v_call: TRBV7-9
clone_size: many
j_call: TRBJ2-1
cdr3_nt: TGTGCCAGCAGCTTACTGAAGCGGGGTAGCAATGAGCAGTTCTTC
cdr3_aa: CASSLLKRGSNEQFF

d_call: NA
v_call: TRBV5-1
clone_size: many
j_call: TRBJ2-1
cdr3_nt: TGCGCCAGCAGCTTGGGAGCCAATGAGCAGTTCTTC
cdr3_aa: CASSLGANEQFF

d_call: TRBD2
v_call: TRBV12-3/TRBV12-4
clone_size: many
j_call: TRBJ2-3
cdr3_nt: TGTGCCAGCAGTGATTCGGGAGGAGATACGCAGTATTTT
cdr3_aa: CASSDSGGDTQYF

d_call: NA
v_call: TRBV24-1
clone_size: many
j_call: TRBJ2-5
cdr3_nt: TGTGCCACCAGTGATTTGGACTCATTGGGGGAGACCCAGTACTTC
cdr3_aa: CATSDLDSLGETQYF

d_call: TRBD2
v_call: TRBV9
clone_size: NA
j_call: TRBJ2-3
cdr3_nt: TGTGCCAGCAGCGCCCCGGGGGGATCAACTGATACGCATTATTTT
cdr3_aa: CASSAPGGSTDTHYF

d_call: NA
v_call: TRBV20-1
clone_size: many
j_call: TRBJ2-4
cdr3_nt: TGCAGTGCTAGAGACCCCTGGACTTCCTCAAACATTCAGTACTTC
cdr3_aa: CSARDPWTSSNIQYF

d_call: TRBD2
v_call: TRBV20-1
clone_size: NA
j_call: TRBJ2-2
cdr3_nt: TGCTGTGCTAGAGGGATAAGCGGGAGAGTCGGCGGGGAGCTGTTTTTT
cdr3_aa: CCARGISGRVGGELFF

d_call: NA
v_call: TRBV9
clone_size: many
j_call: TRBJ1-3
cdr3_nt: TGTGCCAGCAGCTTAGGGGGGGCGGCGTCTGGAAACACCATATATTTT
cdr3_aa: CASSLGGAASGNTIYF

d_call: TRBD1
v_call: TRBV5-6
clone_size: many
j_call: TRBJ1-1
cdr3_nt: TGTGCCAGCAGCTTGGAGACAGGGAGTAGGAACACTGAAGCTTTCTTT
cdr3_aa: CASSLETGSRNTEAFF

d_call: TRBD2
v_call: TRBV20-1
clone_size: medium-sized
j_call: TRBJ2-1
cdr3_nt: TGCAGTGCTAGGGTGGGGTATGAGCGGGAGGTCCGAGTATACAATGAGCAGTTCTTC
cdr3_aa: CSARVGYEREVRVYNEQFF

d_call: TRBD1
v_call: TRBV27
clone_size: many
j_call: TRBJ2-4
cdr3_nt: TGTGCCAGCAGTAGCCTCGACAGGGCGGGCGGCATTCAGTACTTC
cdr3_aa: CASSSLDRAGGIQYF

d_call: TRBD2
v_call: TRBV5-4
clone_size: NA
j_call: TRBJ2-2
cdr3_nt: TGTGCCAGCAGCTTTTGGCGGGAGCCGACCGGGGAGCTGTTTTTT
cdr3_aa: CASSFWREPTGELFF

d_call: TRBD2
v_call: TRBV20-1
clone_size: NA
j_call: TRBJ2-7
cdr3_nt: TGCAGTGCTAGGGCCCTGGGGAGGGCGTCCTACGAGCAGTACTTC
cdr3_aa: CSARALGRASYEQYF

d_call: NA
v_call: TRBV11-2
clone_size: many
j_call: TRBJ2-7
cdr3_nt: TGTGCCAGCAGCCCGTCCCACGGCTCCTACGAGCAGTACTTC
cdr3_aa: CASSPSHGSYEQYF

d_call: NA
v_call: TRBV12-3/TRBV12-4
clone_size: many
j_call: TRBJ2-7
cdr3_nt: TGTGCCAGCAGTGCGGGACTTTCCATCTCGTACGAGCAGTACTTC
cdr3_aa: CASSAGLSISYEQYF

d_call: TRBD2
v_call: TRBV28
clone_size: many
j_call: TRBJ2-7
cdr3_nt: TGTGCCAGCAGTTTATCGGGACTAGCCCCCGGAGGGTCCTACGAGCAGTACTTC
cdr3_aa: CASSLSGLAPGGSYEQYF

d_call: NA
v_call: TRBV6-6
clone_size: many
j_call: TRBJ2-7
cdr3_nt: TGTGCCAGCAGTTCCACGACGGGCGAGCAGTACTTC
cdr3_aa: CASSSTTGEQYF

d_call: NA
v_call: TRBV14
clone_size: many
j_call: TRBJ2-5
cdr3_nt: TGTGCCAGCAGCCAAGATCCGCCGGGACCCCCAGAGACCCAGTACTTC
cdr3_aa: CASSQDPPGPPETQYF

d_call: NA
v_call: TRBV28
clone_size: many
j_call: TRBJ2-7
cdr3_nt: TGTGCCAGCAGTCCCAGCCCCTACGAGCAGTACTTC
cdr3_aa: CASSPSPYEQYF

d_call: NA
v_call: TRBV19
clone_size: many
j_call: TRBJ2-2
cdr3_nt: TGTGCCAGTAGTATAGGGCCGTTCACCGGGGAGCTGTTTTTT
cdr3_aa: CASSIGPFTGELFF

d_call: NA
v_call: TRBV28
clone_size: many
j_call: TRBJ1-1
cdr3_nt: TGTGCCAGCAGTTTATTCGGGCGGATGAACACTGAAGCTTTCTTT
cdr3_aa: CASSLFGRMNTEAFF

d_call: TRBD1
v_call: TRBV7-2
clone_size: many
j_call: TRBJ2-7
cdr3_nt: TGTGCCAGCAGGCGGACAGGGGTTAATCCCTCCTACGAGCAGTACTTC
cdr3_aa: CASRRTGVNPSYEQYF

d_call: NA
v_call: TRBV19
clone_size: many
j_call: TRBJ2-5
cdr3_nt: TGTGCCAGTAGTATAGATACCGGACTGCCTCTTGCGTCCCAGTACTTC
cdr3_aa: CASSIDTGLPLASQYF

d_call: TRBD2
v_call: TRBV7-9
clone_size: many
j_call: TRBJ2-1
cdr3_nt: TGTGCCAGCAGACCGATTCTAGCGGGGTTAATGTACAATGAGCAGTTCTTC
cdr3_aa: CASRPILAGLMYNEQFF

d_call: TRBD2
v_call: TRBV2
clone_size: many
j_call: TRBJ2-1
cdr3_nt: TGTGCCAGCAGTGACCCTTTAGGGACTAGCGGGACTCATGAGCAGTTCTTC
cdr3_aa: CASSDPLGTSGTHEQFF

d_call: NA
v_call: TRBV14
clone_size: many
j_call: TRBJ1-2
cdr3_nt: TGTGCCAGCAGCCAAGATCAGGAGACGGGGGGCAACTATGGCTACACCTTC
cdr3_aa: CASSQDQETGGNYGYTF

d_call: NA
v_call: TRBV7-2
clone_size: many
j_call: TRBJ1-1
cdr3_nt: TGTGCCAGCAGCCAAAAGGCGGCTATCAACACTGAAGCTTTCTTT
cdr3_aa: CASSQKAAINTEAFF

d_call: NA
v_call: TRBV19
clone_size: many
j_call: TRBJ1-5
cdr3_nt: TGTGCCAGTAGTTCGACAGGACTAAGCAATCAGCCCCAGCATTTT
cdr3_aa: CASSSTGLSNQPQHF

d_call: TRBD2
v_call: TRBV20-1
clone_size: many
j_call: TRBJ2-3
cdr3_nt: TGCAGTGCTAGAGATCTGGAGCGGGAGCCAGATACGCAGTATTTT
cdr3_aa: CSARDLEREPDTQYF

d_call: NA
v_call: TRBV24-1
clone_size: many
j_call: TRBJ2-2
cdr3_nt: TGTGCCACCGGGGACGTAAACACCGGGGAGCTGTTTTTT
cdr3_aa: CATGDVNTGELFF

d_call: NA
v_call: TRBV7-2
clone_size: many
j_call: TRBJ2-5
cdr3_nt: TGTGCCAGCAGCTTATTTTACGGAAACCAAGAGACCCAGTACTTC
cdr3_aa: CASSLFYGNQETQYF

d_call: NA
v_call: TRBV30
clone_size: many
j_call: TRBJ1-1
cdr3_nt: TGTGCCTGGAGAACACCTATGAACACTGAAGCTTTCTTT
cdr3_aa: CAWRTPMNTEAFF

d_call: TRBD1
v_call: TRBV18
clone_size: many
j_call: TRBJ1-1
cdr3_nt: TGTGCCAGCTCACAGGGGGCATCGGAGGCTTTCTTT
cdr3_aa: CASSQGASEAFF

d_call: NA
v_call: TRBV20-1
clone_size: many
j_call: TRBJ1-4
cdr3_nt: TGCAGTGCCGAGGACCCCGATACTAATGAAAAACTGTTTTTT
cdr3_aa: CSAEDPDTNEKLFF

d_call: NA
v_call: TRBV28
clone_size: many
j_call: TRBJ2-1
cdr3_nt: TGTGCCAGCAGTTCCCTCGTAGAAGGACAGAGATACAATGAGCAGTTCTTC
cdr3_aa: CASSSLVEGQRYNEQFF

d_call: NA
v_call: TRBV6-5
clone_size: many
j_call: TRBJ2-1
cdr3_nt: TGTGCCAGCCGGTCGGGCTTAATGGGCAATGAGCAGTTCTTC
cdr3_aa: CASRSGLMGNEQFF

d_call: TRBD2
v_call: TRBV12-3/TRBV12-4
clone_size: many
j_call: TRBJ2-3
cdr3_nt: TGTGCCAGCAGGGACGGGAGGGCAGATACGCAGTATTTT
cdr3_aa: CASRDGRADTQYF